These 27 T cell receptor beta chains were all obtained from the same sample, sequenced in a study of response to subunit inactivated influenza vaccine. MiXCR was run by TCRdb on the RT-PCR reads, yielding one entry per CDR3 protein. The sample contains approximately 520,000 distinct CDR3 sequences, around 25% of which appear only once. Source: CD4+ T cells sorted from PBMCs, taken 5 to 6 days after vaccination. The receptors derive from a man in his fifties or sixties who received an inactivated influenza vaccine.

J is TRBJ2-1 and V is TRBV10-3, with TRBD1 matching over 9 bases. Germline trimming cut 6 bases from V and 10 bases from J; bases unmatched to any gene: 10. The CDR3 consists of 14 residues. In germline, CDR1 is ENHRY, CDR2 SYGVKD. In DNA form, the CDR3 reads TGTGCCATCAGAACTTTCGGGACAGGGAAGGAGCAGTTCTTC. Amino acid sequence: CAIRTFGTGKEQFF.

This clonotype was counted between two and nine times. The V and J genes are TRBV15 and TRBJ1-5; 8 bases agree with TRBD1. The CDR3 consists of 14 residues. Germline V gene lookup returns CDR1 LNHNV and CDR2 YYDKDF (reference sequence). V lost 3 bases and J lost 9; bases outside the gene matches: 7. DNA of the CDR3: TGTGCCACCAGCAGTGGACAGGGAATGCGGCCCCAGCATTTT. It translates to CATSSGQGMRPQHF.

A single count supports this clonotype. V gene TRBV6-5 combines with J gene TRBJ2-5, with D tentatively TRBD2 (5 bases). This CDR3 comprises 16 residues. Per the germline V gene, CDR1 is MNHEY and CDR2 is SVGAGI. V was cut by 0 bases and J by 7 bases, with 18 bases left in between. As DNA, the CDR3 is TGTGCCAGCAGTTACTCGAACGAAGCGGCCCTGGCGACCCAGTACTTC. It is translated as CASSYSNEAALATQYF.

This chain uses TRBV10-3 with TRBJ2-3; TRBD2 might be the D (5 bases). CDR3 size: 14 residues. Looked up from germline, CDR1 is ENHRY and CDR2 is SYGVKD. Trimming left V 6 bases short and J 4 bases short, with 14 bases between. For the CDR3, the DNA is TGTGCCATCAGGGTTGATGGGAGTGCAGATACGCAGTATTTT. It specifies CAIRVDGSADTQYF.

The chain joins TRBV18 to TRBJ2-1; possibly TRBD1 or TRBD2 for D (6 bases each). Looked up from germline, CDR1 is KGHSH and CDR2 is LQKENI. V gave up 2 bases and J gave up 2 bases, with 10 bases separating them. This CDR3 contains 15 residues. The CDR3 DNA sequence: TGTGCCAGCTCACCAGCGGGACACCCCTACAATGAGCAGTTCTTC. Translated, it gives CASSPAGHPYNEQFF.

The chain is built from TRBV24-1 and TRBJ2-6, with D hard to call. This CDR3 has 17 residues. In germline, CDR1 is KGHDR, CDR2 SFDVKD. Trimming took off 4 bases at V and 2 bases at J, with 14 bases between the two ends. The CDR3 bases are TGTGCCACCAGTGACCCGATGAGCCGCACTGGGGCCAACGTCCTGACTTTC. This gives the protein CATSDPMSRTGANVLTF.

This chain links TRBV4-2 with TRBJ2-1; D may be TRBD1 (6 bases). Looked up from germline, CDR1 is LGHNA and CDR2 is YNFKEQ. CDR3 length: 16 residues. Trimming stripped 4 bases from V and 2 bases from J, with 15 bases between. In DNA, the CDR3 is TGTGCCAGCAGCCCACAGGGCGGCTCGGCCTACAATGAGCAGTTCTTC. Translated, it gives CASSPQGGSAYNEQFF.

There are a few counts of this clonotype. CDR3: CASTGHSTEAFF. The CDR3 DNA sequence: TGTGCCAGCACGGGACACAGCACTGAAGCTTTCTTT. The V call is TRBV5-6, the J call TRBJ1-1; D may be TRBD1 (6 bases). Germline-derived CDR1 and CDR2 are SGHDT and YYEEEE. CDR3 size: 12 residues. Trimming pared 6 bases from V and 4 bases from J, leaving 10 bases between.

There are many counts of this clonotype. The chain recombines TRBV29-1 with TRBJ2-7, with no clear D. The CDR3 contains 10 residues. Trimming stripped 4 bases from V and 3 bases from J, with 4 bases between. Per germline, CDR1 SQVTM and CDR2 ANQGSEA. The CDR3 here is CSVGDYEQYF. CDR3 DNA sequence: TGCAGCGTTGGGGACTACGAGCAGTACTTC.

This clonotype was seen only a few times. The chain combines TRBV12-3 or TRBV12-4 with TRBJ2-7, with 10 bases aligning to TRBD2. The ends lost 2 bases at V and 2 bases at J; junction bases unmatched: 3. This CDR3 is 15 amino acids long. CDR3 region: CASSLYSGGPYEQYF. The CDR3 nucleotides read TGTGCCAGCAGTTTATATAGCGGGGGGCCCTACGAGCAGTACTTC.

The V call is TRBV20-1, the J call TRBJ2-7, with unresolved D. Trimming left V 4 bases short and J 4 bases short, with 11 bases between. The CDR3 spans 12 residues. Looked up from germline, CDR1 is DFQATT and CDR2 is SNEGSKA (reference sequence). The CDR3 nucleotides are TGCAGTGCTATAGGAGCCTTTTACGAGCAGTACTTC. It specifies CSAIGAFYEQYF.

CDR3 sequence reads: CASSLRLAKETQYF. DNA for the CDR3: TGTGCCAGCAGTCTAAGACTAGCGAAAGAGACCCAGTACTTC. The chain is built from TRBV12-3 or TRBV12-4 and TRBJ2-5; 8 nucleotides agree with TRBD2. This CDR3 is 14 amino acids long. With V trimmed by 5 bases and J by 3 bases, 5 bases remained unmatched.

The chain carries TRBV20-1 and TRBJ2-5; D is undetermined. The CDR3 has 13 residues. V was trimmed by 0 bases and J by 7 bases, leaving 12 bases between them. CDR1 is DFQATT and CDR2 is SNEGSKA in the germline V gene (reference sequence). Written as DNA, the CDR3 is TGCAGTGCTAGAGATCACAGACATCGGACCCAGTACTTC. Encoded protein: CSARDHRHRTQYF.

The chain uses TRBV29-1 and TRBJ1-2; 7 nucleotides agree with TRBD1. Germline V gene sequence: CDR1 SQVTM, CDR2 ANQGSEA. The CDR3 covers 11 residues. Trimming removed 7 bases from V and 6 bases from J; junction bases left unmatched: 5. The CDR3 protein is CSAWTGDGYTF. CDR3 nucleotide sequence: TGCAGCGCCTGGACAGGAGATGGCTACACCTTC.

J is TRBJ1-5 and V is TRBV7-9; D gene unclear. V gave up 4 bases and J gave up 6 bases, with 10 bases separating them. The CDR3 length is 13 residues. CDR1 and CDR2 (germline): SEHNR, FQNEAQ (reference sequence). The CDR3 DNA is TGTGCCAGCAGCTCCTTATCGGGTCAGCCCCAGCATTTT. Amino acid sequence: CASSSLSGQPQHF. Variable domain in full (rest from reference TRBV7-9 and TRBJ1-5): DTGVSQNPRHKITKRGQNVTFRCDPISEHNRLYWYRQTLGQGPEFLTYFQNEAQLEKSRLLSDRFSAERPKGSFSTLEIQRTEQGDSAMYLCASSSLSGQPQHFGDGTRLSIL.

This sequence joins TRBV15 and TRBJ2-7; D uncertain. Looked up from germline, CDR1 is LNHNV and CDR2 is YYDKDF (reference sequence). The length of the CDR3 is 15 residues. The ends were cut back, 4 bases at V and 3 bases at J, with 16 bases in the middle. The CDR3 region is CATSTFAKYDYEQYF. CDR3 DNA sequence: TGTGCCACCAGCACTTTTGCGAAGTACGACTACGAGCAGTACTTC.

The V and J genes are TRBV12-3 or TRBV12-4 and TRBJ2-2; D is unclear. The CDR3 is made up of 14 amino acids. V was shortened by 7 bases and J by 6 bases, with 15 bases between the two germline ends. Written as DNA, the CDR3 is TGTGCCAGCATCGTCAACTCGGCCCCCGGGGAGCTGTTTTTT. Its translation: CASIVNSAPGELFF.

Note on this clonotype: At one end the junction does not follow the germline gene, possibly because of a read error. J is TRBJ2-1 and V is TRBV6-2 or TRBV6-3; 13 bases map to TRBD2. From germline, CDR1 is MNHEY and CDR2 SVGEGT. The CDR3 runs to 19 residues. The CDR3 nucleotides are TGTGCCAGCAGTTACGACTTCGGACTAGCGGGGGTCCACTACAATGAGCATTTCTTC. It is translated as CASSYDFGLAGVHYNEHFF.

Here the CDR3 reads CSVGDNSGNTIYF. CDR3 coding DNA: TGCAGCGTCGGGGACAACTCTGGAAACACCATATATTTT. The genes are TRBV29-1 and TRBJ1-3; a possible D gene is TRBD1 (6 bases). Trimming stripped 6 bases from V and 0 bases from J, with 9 bases between. Germline assignment: CDR1 SQVTM and CDR2 ANQGSEA. CDR3 length: 13 residues.

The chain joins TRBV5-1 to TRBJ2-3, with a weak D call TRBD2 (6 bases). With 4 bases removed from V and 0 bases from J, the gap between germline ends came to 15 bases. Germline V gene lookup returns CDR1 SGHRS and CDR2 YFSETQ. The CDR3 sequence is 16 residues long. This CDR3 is CASSLETGLSTDTQYF. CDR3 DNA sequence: TGCGCCAGCAGCCTGGAGACGGGACTTAGCACAGATACGCAGTATTTT.

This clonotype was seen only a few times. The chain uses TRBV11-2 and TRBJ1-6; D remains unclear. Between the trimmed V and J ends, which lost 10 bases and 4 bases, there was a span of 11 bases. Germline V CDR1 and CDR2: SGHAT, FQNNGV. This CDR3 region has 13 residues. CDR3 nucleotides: TGTGCCACCGGTACAGATTATAATTCACCCCTCCACTTT. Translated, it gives CATGTDYNSPLHF. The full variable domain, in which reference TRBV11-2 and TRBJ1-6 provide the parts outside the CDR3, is EAGVAQSPRYKIIEKRQSVAFWCNPISGHATLYWYQQILGQGPKLLIQFQNNGVVDDSQLPKDRFSAERLKGVDSTLKIQPAKLEDSAVYLCATGTDYNSPLHFGNGTRLTVT.

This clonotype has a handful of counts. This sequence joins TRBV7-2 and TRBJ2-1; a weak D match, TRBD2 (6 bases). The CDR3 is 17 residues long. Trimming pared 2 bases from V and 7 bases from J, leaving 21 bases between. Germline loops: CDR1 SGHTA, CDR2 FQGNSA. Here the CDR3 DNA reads TGTGCCAGCAGCTTATCCCCTCCCCGCGGGGCGTGGAATGAGCAGTTCTTC. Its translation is CASSLSPPRGAWNEQFF.

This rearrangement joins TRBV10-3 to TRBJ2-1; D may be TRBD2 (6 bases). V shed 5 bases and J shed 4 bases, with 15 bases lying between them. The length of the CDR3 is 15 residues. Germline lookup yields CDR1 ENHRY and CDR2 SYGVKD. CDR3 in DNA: TGTGCCATCAGTAGGGCGGAGGGGAGGTACAATGAGCAGTTCTTC. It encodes CAISRAEGRYNEQFF.

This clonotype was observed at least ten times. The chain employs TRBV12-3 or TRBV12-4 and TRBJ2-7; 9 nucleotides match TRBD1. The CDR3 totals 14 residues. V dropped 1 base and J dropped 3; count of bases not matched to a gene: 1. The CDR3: CASSLGDRVYEQYF. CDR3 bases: TGTGCCAGCAGTTTAGGGGACAGGGTCTACGAGCAGTACTTC.

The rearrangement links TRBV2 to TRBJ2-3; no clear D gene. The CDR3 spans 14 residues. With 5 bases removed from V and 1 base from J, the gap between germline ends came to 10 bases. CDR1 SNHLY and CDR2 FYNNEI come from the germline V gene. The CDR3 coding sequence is TGTGCCAGCAGTATGACATCAGGCACAGATACGCAGTATTTT. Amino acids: CASSMTSGTDTQYF.

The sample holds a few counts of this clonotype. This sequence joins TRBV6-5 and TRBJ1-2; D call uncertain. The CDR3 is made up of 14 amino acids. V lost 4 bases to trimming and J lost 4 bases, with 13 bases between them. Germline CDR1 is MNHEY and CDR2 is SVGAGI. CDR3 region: CASSSPGRPYGYTF. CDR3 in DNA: TGTGCCAGCAGTTCGCCCGGGAGGCCCTATGGCTACACCTTC.

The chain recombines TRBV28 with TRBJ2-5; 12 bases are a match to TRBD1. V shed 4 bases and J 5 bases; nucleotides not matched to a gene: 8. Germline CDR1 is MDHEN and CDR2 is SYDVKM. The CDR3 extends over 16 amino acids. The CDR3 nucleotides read TGTGCCAGCAGTTCGTCCGGGACAGGGGGCCGTGAGACCCAGTACTTC. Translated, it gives CASSSSGTGGRETQYF.